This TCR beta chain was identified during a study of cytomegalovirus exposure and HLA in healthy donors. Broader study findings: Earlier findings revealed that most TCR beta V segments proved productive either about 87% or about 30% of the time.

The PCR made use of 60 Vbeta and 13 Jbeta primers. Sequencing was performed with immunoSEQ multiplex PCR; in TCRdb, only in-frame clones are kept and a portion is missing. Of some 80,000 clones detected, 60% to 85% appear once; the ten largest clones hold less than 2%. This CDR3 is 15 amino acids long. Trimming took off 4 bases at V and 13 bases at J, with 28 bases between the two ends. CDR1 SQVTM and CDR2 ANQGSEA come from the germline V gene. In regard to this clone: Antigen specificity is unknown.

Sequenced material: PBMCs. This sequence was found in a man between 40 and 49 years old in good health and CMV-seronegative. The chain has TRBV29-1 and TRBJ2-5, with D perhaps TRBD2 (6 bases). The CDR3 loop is CSVVRGGMIGRGRYF. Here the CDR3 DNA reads TGCAGCGTTGTACGTGGGGGGATGATCGGGCGGGGTCGGTACTTC.